This TCR beta chain was recovered during a study of shared clonotypes between healthy human individuals. CD45RO-negative, CCR7-selected cells formed the naive CD8 fraction, which excluded terminally differentiated effector memory CD45RA+ cells. Comment on this clone: What it binds is not known.

This CDR3 contains 15 residues. V trimming: 1 base; J trimming: 2 bases; junction bases outside the gene matches: 3. The germline CDR1 and CDR2 sequences are SGHAT and FQNNGV. Using about 0.2 ug DNA, about 29,000 T cell genomes, the sorted-subset replicate PCRs were run. In the authors' methods: Junction-only sequences without quality scores were provided by ImmunoSEQ, so filtering was different. This table comes from immunoSEQ multiplex PCR, and its TCRdb copy is limited to in-frame clones, with some not included. D and trimming were read from the DNA, whereas the V and J calls and clone size are those reported in that table. The sample contains millions of clones, around 96% of which appear only once. General study results and limits: Generation of non-shared clonotypes was less probable than generation of clonotypes shared by all four donors. Generally, estimated richness proved larger in naive subsets than it did in memory subsets.

The sequence derives from a man aged 18 to 35 in good health. The sample consisted of naive CD8+ T cells sorted from blood. The chain uses TRBV11-2 and TRBJ2-3, with 7 bases aligning to TRBD2. The CDR3 bases are TGTGCCAGCAGCTTAGGGCTAGCGGTCACAGATACGCAGTATTTT. This translates into CASSLGLAVTDTQYF.